Listed here are 8 T cell receptor beta chains from one sample, sequenced in a study of CD8+ T cells in alopecia areata. After isolation, RNA underwent reverse transcription to generate cDNA as the sequencing template. TCRdb's copy holds only in-frame clones and misses some; the assay was immunoSEQ multiplex PCR. The sample consists of just over 150,000 clones, about two thirds of them appearing once. Treatment given: oral pan-JAK inhibitor, 5-10 mg twice daily. This specimen was CD4+ T cells sorted from blood, taken at week 4, from a patient treated with tofacitinib. These receptors were obtained from a human donor with alopecia areata.

The DNA of the CDR3 is TGTGCCAGCAGTAGACAGGGGTGGTGGACCGGGGAGCTGTTTTTT. This gives the protein CASSRQGWWTGELFF. The chain recombines TRBV6-6 with TRBJ2-2; TRBD1 aligns across 8 bases. Losses at the gene ends were 5 bases for V and 5 bases for J; bases not matched to a gene: 7. The germline V gene encodes CDR1 MNHNY and CDR2 SVGAGI (reference sequence). The CDR3 covers 15 residues.

This clone was seen only a few times. The sample contains more than one DNA sequence encoding this CDR3. The chain carries TRBV5-1 and TRBJ2-3; D is possibly TRBD1 (5 bases). The CDR3 consists of 15 residues. V shed 1 base and J shed 1 base, with 10 bases lying between them. In germline, CDR1 is SGHRS, CDR2 YFSETQ. This CDR3 is CASSLRGMGTDTQYF. DNA of the CDR3: TGCGCCAGCAGCTTGAGGGGAATGGGCACAGATACGCAGTATTTT.

V usage is TRBV15 and J usage is TRBJ1-1, with D tentatively TRBD1 (5 bases). The CDR3 contains 17 residues. Trimming pared 5 bases from V and 1 base from J, leaving 20 bases between. From germline, CDR1 is LNHNV and CDR2 YYDKDF (reference sequence). CDR3 sequence: CATSYGPLGTGNTEAFF. CDR3 bases: TGTGCCACCAGCTATGGGCCCCTTGGGACTGGGAACACTGAAGCTTTCTTT.

The chain links TRBV12-5 to TRBJ2-3; D ambiguous. The V and J ends lost 7 bases and 2 bases respectively, with 10 bases between them. CDR1 and CDR2 (germline): LGHNT, FRNRAP. CDR3 length: 13 amino acids. CDR3 in DNA: TGTGCTAGTGCCTCCGGAGTCACAGATACGCAGTATTTT. It yields the protein CASASGVTDTQYF.

The chain links TRBV6-1 to TRBJ2-5, with TRBD1 as a possible D gene (5 bases). Trimming took off 8 bases at V and 2 bases at J, with 9 bases between the two ends. The V gene's germline CDR1 is MNHNS and CDR2 SASEGT. The CDR3 has 12 amino acids. The CDR3 here is CASRRQQETQYF. CDR3 bases: TGTGCCAGCCGACGACAGCAAGAGACCCAGTACTTC.

This clone has a single count. This sequence joins TRBV9 and TRBJ1-1; possibly TRBD1 for D (5 bases). Deletions cut 1 base from V and 6 bases from J, with 10 bases between. Germline V gives CDR1 SGDLS, CDR2 YYNGEE. There are 13 residues in the CDR3. CDR3 coding DNA: TGTGCCAGCAGCGTAATTGGGGGGGCTGAAGCTTTCTTT. Translation: CASSVIGGAEAFF.

The gene calls are TRBV4-2 and TRBJ2-1; 7 nucleotides line up with TRBD2. From germline, CDR1 is LGHNA and CDR2 YNFKEQ. CDR3 length: 15 amino acids. J gave up 0 bases and V 4 bases, and 3 bases lay outside the gene matches. CDR3 in DNA: TGTGCCAGCAGCCCTAGCGGTAGCTCCTACAATGAGCAGTTCTTC. Translation: CASSPSGSSYNEQFF.

CDR3 in amino acids: CAWSVSTGINSYNEQFF. The CDR3 DNA sequence: TGTGCCTGGAGTGTGTCGACAGGGATAAACTCCTACAATGAGCAGTTCTTC. The V call is TRBV30, the J call TRBJ2-1; the match to TRBD1 covers 7 bases. J lost 0 bases, V lost 0 bases, and 8 bases had no gene match. Germline values: CDR1 GTSNPN, CDR2 SVGIG (reference sequence). The CDR3 loop spans 17 amino acids.